These 31 T cell receptor beta chains share one sample of origin, sequenced in a study of CD8 T cells in ankylosing spondylitis. Using its own MiXCR run on the 5' RACE reads, TCRdb lists one record per CDR3 protein. This table has 350,000 or so distinct CDR3 sequences, 6.5% to 10% appearing once. Their target antigens are unknown. Study-wide results and caveats: A TCR beta motif of several highly homologous variants appeared characteristic of ankylosing spondylitis blood.

Sequencing input: blood, either unsorted or a sorted T cell fraction (not recorded which). The receptors originated from a male donor with ankylosing spondylitis.

Comment on this clonotype: Given a much more abundant clone one base away, this may be a read error. The chain carries TRBV20-1 and TRBJ2-1, with TRBD2 matching over 7 bases. In germline, CDR1 is DFQATT, CDR2 SNEGSKA (reference sequence). The CDR3 consists of 14 residues. The CDR3 nucleotides read TGCAGTGCTAGGCGGCTAGCGGATTACACTGAGCAGTTCTTC. Its translation: CSARRLADYTEQFF.

This sequence joins TRBV10-3 and TRBJ2-5, with D hard to call. Trimming took off 0 bases at V and 5 bases at J, with 10 bases between the two ends. This CDR3 region has 14 residues. Germline V CDR1 and CDR2: ENHRY, SYGVKD. CDR3 sequence reads: CAISESVSVETQYF. CDR3 sequence (DNA): TGTGCCATCAGTGAGTCGGTCAGTGTCGAGACCCAGTACTTC.

This clonotype was counted between two and nine times. The chain joins TRBV7-3 to TRBJ2-2, with D possibly being TRBD2 (6 bases). The CDR3 is made up of 15 amino acids. The germline V and J ends were trimmed by 5 bases and 6 bases, with 16 bases remaining between them. Looked up from germline, CDR1 is SGHTA and CDR2 is FQGTGA. The CDR3 sequence is CASSPLAGSAGELFF. CDR3 coding DNA: TGTGCCAGCAGCCCCCTGGCGGGATCGGCCGGGGAGCTGTTTTTT.

V gene TRBV29-1 combines with J gene TRBJ2-1; D tentatively fits TRBD1 or TRBD2 (5 bases each). Trimming removed 6 bases from V and 2 bases from J, with 11 bases in between. CDR3 length: 13 residues. Looked up from germline, CDR1 is SQVTM and CDR2 is ANQGSEA. The CDR3 DNA is TGCAGCGTAGGGACCCCCCCCTACAATGAGCAGTTCTTC. Protein sequence: CSVGTPPYNEQFF.

This clonotype was seen only a few times. The V gene is TRBV27, the J gene TRBJ1-4; unclear D gene. Germline V CDR1 and CDR2: MNHEY, SMNVEV (reference sequence). The CDR3 is 11 residues long. Trimming cost V 5 bases and J 5 bases, with 3 bases left between them. CDR3 nucleotide sequence: TGTGCCAGCAGTGGAAATGAAAAACTGTTTTTT. Its translation is CASSGNEKLFF.

This clonotype occurred a few times. The V and J genes are TRBV25-1 and TRBJ1-1, with D perhaps TRBD1 (6 bases). Germline V CDR1 and CDR2: MGHDK, SYGVNS. V gave up 8 bases and J gave up 13 bases, with 14 bases separating them. This CDR3 contains 10 residues. This chain's CDR3 is CASPGVGVFF. CDR3 DNA: TGTGCCAGCCCAGGGGTTGGCGTTTTCTTT.

This clonotype appeared a few times. This rearrangement joins TRBV27 to TRBJ1-5, with a possible D match to TRBD1 (6 bases). Trimming took 6 bases from V and 4 from J, leaving 13 bases between them. The CDR3 length is 14 residues. CDR1 MNHEY and CDR2 SMNVEV come from the germline V gene (reference sequence). The CDR3 here is CASSSGQKNQPQHF. In nucleotides, the CDR3 is TGTGCCAGCAGCTCAGGACAGAAAAATCAGCCCCAGCATTTT.

This clonotype was seen ten or more times. V is TRBV7-2 and J is TRBJ2-2, with D unresolved. CDR1 and CDR2 from the germline V gene are SGHTA and FQGNSA. This CDR3 has 14 amino acids. V lost 5 bases, J lost 4 bases, and 11 bases lay in between. CDR3 region: CASSPLGTTGELFF. The CDR3 DNA reads TGTGCCAGCAGCCCTCTCGGAACCACCGGGGAGCTGTTTTTT.

The gene calls are TRBV6-5 and TRBJ1-5, with D unresolved. The CDR3 spans 16 residues. V was trimmed by 0 bases and J by 0 bases, leaving 9 bases between them. Germline V gene sequence: CDR1 MNHEY, CDR2 SVGAGI. CDR3 in DNA: TGTGCCAGCAGTTACTCGAGTAGAAATAGCAATCAGCCCCAGCATTTT. Its protein is CASSYSSRNSNQPQHF.

The chain uses TRBV2 and TRBJ2-3; D might be TRBD2 (6 bases). The V end was cut by 4 bases, the J end by 2 bases, with 13 bases between. The length of the CDR3 is 15 residues. Germline V lookup: CDR1 SNHLY, CDR2 FYNNEI. The CDR3 protein is CASSALASLTDTQYF. The CDR3 region has the DNA TGTGCCAGCAGTGCGCTAGCGTCCCTCACAGATACGCAGTATTTT.

This clonotype has a handful of counts. The V gene is TRBV12-3 or TRBV12-4, the J gene TRBJ1-5; D is undetermined. The CDR3 loop spans 13 amino acids. V dropped 3 bases and J dropped 6 bases, with 9 bases sitting between them. The CDR3 sequence is CASSFASVQPQHF. The CDR3 nucleotides are TGTGCCAGCAGTTTTGCTTCAGTTCAGCCCCAGCATTTT.

The chain recombines TRBV2 with TRBJ2-7; 9 bases are shared with TRBD2. Germline trimming cut 1 base from V and 4 bases from J; bases unmatched to any gene: 2. Germline lookup yields CDR1 SNHLY and CDR2 FYNNEI. This CDR3 spans 14 amino acids. The CDR3 loop reads CASSEGLAEYEQYF. Written as DNA, the CDR3 is TGTGCCAGCAGTGAAGGACTAGCGGAGTACGAGCAGTACTTC.

The V gene is TRBV28, the J gene TRBJ1-2; D uncertain. Germline V gene lookup returns CDR1 MDHEN and CDR2 SYDVKM. Trimming removed 0 bases from V and 0 bases from J, with 8 bases in between. The CDR3 totals 15 residues. CDR3 loop: CASSLWTVTNYGYTF. CDR3 in DNA: TGTGCCAGCAGTTTATGGACTGTGACTAACTATGGCTACACCTTC.

Many counts were recorded for this clonotype. The chain joins TRBV7-2 to TRBJ1-5; maybe TRBD1 (6 bases). V was trimmed by 3 bases and J by 6 bases, leaving 15 bases between them. The CDR3 has 15 residues. Germline V gene data show CDR1 as SGHTA and CDR2 as FQGNSA. The CDR3 DNA reads as TGTGCCAGCAGCTTCTTACAGGGCGGGGGTCAGCCCCAGCATTTT. Its protein product is CASSFLQGGGQPQHF.

Comment on this clonotype: No conserved phenylalanine or tryptophan ends this CDR3, so it is likely a read error. The DNA is omitted, as the CDR3 cannot be located on it reliably, and the CDR3 follows TCRdb's listing. CDR3 amino acids: CASSMTDNSV. V is TRBV7-9 and J is TRBJ1-1. The CDR3 totals 10 residues, both ends included. Germline V gene sequence: CDR1 SEHNR, CDR2 FQNEAQ (reference sequence).

V gene TRBV5-1 combines with J gene TRBJ2-3; D ambiguous. Trimming pared 0 bases from V and 2 bases from J, leaving 13 bases between. The CDR3 is 16 residues long. The V gene's germline CDR1 is SGHRS and CDR2 YFSETQ. The DNA of the CDR3 is TGCGCCAGCAGCTTGGATTATCTCCCCCACACAGATACGCAGTATTTT. Translation gives CASSLDYLPHTDTQYF.

The chain employs TRBV7-2 and TRBJ2-7; the match to TRBD2 covers 7 bases. V shed 2 bases and J 0 bases; nucleotides not matched to a gene: 4. Germline CDR1 reads SGHTA; CDR2 reads FQGNSA. This CDR3 spans 15 amino acids. The CDR3 region has the DNA TGTGCCAGCAGCTTATATACTAGCGACTCCTACGAGCAGTACTTC. Its translation: CASSLYTSDSYEQYF.

The V call is TRBV20-1, the J call TRBJ2-3; TRBD1 or TRBD2 may be the D gene (6 bases each). Trimming stripped 3 bases from V and 11 bases from J, with 21 bases between. Germline V CDR1 and CDR2: DFQATT, SNEGSKA (reference sequence). This CDR3 is built from 14 residues. The CDR3 DNA is TGCAGTGCTAGTCCAGTCGGGGGCAGGGAGGAGCAGTATTTT. It codes for CSASPVGGREEQYF.

This clonotype was counted only a few times. This rearrangement joins TRBV3-1 to TRBJ2-1; the D gene is possibly TRBD2 (6 bases). Germline V gene data show CDR1 as LGHDT and CDR2 as YNNKEL (reference sequence). V was shortened by 1 base and J by 6 bases, with 10 bases between the two germline ends. The CDR3 has 14 residues. DNA of the CDR3: TGTGCCAGCAGCCAAGTGAGGACTACCAATGAGCAGTTCTTC. Translated: CASSQVRTTNEQFF.

This clonotype came up a few times. The genes are TRBV5-1 and TRBJ2-7, with TRBD2 matching 11 bases. Unmatched junction bases numbered 6, after V lost 4 bases and J lost 0 bases. Germline CDR1 is SGHRS and CDR2 is YFSETQ. This CDR3 comprises 16 residues. CDR3 DNA: TGCGCCAGCAGCAGAACGGGACTAGCGGACTCCTACGAGCAGTACTTC. Protein product: CASSRTGLADSYEQYF.

The chain has TRBV10-3 and TRBJ2-1; TRBD2 agrees at 9 bases. V shed 8 bases, J shed 3 bases, and the junction held 14 bases outside the gene matches. The CDR3 has 17 amino acids. Germline CDR1 ENHRY, CDR2 SYGVKD. The CDR3 DNA sequence: TGTGCCATCTCCGGGGACAAGAGCGGGAGGAACTACAATGAGCAGTTCTTC. Protein sequence: CAISGDKSGRNYNEQFF.

The sample holds a few counts of this clonotype. The CDR3 DNA follows: TGTGCCAGCAGTTTTTCGGCGGGACGGGGAGATACGCAGTATTTT. Translated: CASSFSAGRGDTQYF. The V gene is TRBV12-3 or TRBV12-4, the J gene TRBJ2-3; tentative D call: TRBD2 (6 bases). Deletions cut 3 bases from V and 5 bases from J, with 15 bases between. This CDR3 contains 15 residues.

This clonotype was seen repeatedly, ten times or more. DNA of the CDR3: TGTGCCAGCAGCTTAGTTATACTAGCGGGAGTTACGGGGTCCGGGGAGCTGTTTTTT. It specifies CASSLVILAGVTGSGELFF. The chain carries TRBV7-8 and TRBJ2-2; 11 bases fit TRBD2. There are 19 residues in the CDR3. Germline V gene lookup returns CDR1 SGHVS and CDR2 FQNEAQ. After removal of 1 base from V and 6 bases from J, the junction contained 13 bases not matched to a gene.

The gene calls are TRBV11-1 and TRBJ2-1; D perhaps matches TRBD2 (5 bases). Germline values: CDR1 SGHAT, CDR2 FQDESV (reference sequence). Trimming removed 7 bases from V and 7 bases from J, with 20 bases in between. The CDR3 is made up of 15 amino acids. The CDR3 bases are TGTGCCAGCACCGCGGGCAACGGAATGGGGAATGAGCAGTTCTTC. Amino acids: CASTAGNGMGNEQFF.

This clonotype turned up a few times. V and J are TRBV12-3 or TRBV12-4 and TRBJ2-1; no clear D. The CDR3 is 13 amino acids. The V end was cut by 3 bases, the J end by 3 bases, with 6 bases between. The DNA for the CDR3 is TGTGCCAGCAGTTTCGTAGACTACAATGAGCAGTTCTTC. Translating gives CASSFVDYNEQFF.

The chain carries TRBV12-3 or TRBV12-4 and TRBJ2-1; 11 positions agree with TRBD2. V lost 6 bases and J lost 4; bases outside the gene matches: 5. The CDR3 has 15 residues. The CDR3 sequence: CASRKGLAEYNEQFF. The CDR3 DNA sequence: TGTGCCAGCAGGAAGGGACTAGCGGAATACAATGAGCAGTTCTTC.

The chain employs TRBV11-2 and TRBJ2-7, with 9 nucleotides matching TRBD1. This CDR3 is built from 15 residues. The V and J ends lost 0 bases and 6 bases, in that order; junction bases with no gene match: 6. From germline, CDR1 is SGHAT and CDR2 FQNNGV. For the CDR3, the DNA is TGTGCCAGCAGCTTAGAAGGGACAGGGATGGGCGAGCAGTACTTC. It specifies CASSLEGTGMGEQYF.

The chain employs TRBV12-3 or TRBV12-4 and TRBJ2-7; D possibly uses TRBD1 or TRBD2 (6 bases each). The CDR3 sequence is 13 residues long. V gave up 9 bases and J gave up 5 bases, with 17 bases separating them. Written as DNA, the CDR3 is TGTGCCAGTGGGGGGCTCCCGGCCGACGAGCAGTACTTC. This translates into CASGGLPADEQYF.

This clonotype was counted between two and nine times. The J gene is TRBJ1-1, the V gene TRBV7-9; D remains unclear. The CDR3 runs 15 residues. V was pared by 4 bases and J by 1 base, with 13 bases between. Germline V CDR1 and CDR2: SEHNR, FQNEAQ (reference sequence). CDR3 residues: CASSSPRWGNTEAFF. CDR3 DNA: TGTGCCAGCAGCTCTCCGAGGTGGGGGAACACTGAAGCTTTCTTT.

V gene TRBV5-1 combines with J gene TRBJ2-2, with 9 bases identical to TRBD2. In germline, CDR1 is SGHRS, CDR2 YFSETQ. The CDR3 is 16 residues long. J lost 5 bases, V lost 4 bases, and 9 bases had no gene match. The CDR3 DNA reads as TGCGCCAGCAGCCCGCCCCTAGCGGGAAGGACCGGGGAGCTGTTTTTT. Translating gives CASSPPLAGRTGELFF. The full variable domain, in which reference TRBV5-1 and TRBJ2-2 provide the parts outside the CDR3, is KAGVTQTPRYLIKTRGQQVTLSCSPISGHRSVSWYQQTPGQGLQFLFEYFSETQRNKGNFPGRFSGRQFSNSRSEMNVSTLELGDSALYLCASSPPLAGRTGELFFGEGSRLTVL.

This clonotype was recorded at least ten times. This chain uses TRBV12-3 or TRBV12-4 with TRBJ2-3; D gene unclear. CDR3 size: 14 residues. V was trimmed by 3 bases and J by 6 bases, leaving 13 bases between them. The CDR3 is CASSFGLGGDTQYF. CDR3 bases: TGTGCCAGCAGTTTCGGTTTAGGTGGGGATACGCAGTATTTT.